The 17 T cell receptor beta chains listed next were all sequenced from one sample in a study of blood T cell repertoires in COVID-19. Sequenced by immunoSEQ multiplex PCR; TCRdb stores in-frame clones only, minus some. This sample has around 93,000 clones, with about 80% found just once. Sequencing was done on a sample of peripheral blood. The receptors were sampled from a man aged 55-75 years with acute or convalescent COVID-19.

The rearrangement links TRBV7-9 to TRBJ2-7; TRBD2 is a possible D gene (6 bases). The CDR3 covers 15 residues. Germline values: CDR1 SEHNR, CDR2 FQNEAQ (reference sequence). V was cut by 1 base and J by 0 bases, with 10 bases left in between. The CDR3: CASSLGHGSSYEQYF. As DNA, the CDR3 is TGTGCCAGCAGCTTAGGGCACGGGAGCTCCTACGAGCAGTACTTC. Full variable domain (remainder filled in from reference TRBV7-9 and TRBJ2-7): DTGVSQNPRHKITKRGQNVTFRCDPISEHNRLYWYRQTLGQGPEFLTYFQNEAQLEKSRLLSDRFSAERPKGSFSTLEIQRTEQGDSAMYLCASSLGHGSSYEQYFGPGTRLTVT.

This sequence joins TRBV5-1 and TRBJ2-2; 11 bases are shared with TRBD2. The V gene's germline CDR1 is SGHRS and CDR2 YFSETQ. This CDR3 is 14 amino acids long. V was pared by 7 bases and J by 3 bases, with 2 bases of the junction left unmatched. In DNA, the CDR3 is TGCGCCAGCCGACTAGCGGGATACACCGGGGAGCTGTTTTTT. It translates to CASRLAGYTGELFF.

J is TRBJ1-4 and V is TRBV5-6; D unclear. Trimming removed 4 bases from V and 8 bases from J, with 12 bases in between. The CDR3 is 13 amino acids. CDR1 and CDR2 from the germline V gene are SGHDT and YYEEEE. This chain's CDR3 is CASSPGLDEKLFF. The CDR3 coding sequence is TGTGCCAGCAGCCCGGGGTTGGACGAAAAACTGTTTTTT.

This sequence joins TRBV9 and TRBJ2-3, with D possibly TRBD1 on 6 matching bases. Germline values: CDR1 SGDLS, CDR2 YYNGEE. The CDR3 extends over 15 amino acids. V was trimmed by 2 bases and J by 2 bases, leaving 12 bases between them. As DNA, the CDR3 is TGTGCCAGCAGCGTCGGGACAAGCCCCACAGATACGCAGTATTTT. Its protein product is CASSVGTSPTDTQYF.

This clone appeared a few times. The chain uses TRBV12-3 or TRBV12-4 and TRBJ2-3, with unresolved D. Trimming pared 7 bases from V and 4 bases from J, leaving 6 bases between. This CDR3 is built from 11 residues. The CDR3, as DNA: TGTGCCAGCACTTCGTCAGATACGCAGTATTTT. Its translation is CASTSSDTQYF.

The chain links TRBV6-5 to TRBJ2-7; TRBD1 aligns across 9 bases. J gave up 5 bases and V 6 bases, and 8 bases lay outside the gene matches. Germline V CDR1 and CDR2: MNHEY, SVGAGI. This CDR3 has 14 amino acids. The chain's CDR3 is CASRAGTGNHEQYV. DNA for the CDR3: TGTGCCAGCAGGGCCGGGACAGGGAACCACGAGCAGTACGTC.

CDR3 sequence (DNA): TGTGCTTATGGAGGAGCTACTAGCGGCCACTACAATGAGCAGTTCTTC. Translation gives CAYGGATSGHYNEQFF. The gene calls are TRBV30 and TRBJ2-1; 8 bases fit TRBD2. This CDR3 comprises 16 residues. Germline CDR1 is GTSNPN and CDR2 is SVGIG (reference sequence).

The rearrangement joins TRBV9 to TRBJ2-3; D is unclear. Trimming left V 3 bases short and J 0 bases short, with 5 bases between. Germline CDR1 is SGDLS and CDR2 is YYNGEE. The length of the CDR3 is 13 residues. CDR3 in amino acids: CASSGDSTDTQYF. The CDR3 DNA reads TGTGCCAGCAGCGGAGATAGCACAGATACGCAGTATTTT.

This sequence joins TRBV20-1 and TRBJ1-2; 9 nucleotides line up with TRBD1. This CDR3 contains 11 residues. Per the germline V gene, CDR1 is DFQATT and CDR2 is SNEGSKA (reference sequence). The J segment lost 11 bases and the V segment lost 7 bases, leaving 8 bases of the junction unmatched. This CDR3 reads CSGTGTGSYTF. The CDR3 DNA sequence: TGCAGTGGCACCGGGACAGGGAGTTACACCTTC.

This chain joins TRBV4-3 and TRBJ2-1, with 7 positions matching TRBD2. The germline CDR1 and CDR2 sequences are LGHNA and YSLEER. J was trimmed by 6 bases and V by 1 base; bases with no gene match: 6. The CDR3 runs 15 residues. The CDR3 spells CASSQVIGRFNEQFF. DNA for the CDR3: TGCGCCAGCAGCCAAGTTATCGGGAGGTTCAATGAGCAGTTCTTC.

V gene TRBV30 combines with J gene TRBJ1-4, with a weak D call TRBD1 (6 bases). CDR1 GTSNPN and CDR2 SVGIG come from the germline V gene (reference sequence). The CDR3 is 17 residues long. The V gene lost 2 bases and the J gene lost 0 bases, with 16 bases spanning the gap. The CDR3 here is CAWSSGTHVATNEKLFF. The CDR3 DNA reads TGTGCCTGGAGTTCCGGGACACACGTTGCAACTAATGAAAAACTGTTTTTT.

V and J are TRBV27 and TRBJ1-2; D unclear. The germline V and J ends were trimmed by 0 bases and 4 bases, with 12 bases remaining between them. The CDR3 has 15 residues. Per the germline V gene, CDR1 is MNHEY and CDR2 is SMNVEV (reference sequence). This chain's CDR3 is CASSLSPGRLYGYTF. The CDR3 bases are TGTGCCAGCAGTTTATCGCCAGGAAGGCTCTATGGCTACACCTTC.

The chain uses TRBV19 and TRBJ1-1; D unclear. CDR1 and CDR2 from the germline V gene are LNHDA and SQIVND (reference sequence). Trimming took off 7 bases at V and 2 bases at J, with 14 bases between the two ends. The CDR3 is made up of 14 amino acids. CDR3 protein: CASKEPLRNTEAFF. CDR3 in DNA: TGTGCCAGTAAAGAACCATTGCGAAACACTGAAGCTTTCTTT.

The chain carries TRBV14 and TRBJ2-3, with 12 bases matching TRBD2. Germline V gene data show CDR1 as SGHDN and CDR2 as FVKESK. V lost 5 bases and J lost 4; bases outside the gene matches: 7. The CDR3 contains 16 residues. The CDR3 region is CASSSLAGGPSDTQYF. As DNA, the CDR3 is TGTGCCAGCAGCTCCCTAGCGGGGGGGCCATCAGATACGCAGTATTTT.

CDR3: CATSSTLGQGTKETQYF. The DNA of the CDR3 is TGTGCCACCAGCTCCACATTGGGACAGGGGACGAAAGAGACCCAGTACTTC. The chain recombines TRBV15 with TRBJ2-5, with TRBD1 matching over 10 bases. Germline V gene lookup returns CDR1 LNHNV and CDR2 YYDKDF (reference sequence). Germline trimming cut 5 bases from V and 3 bases from J; bases unmatched to any gene: 12. This CDR3 spans 17 amino acids.

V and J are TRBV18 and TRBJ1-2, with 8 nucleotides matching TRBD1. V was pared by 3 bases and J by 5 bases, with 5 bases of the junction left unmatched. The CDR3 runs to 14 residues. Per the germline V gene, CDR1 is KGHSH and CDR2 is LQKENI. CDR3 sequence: CASSPGDRLYGYTF. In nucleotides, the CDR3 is TGTGCCAGCTCACCCGGGGACAGGCTTTATGGCTACACCTTC.

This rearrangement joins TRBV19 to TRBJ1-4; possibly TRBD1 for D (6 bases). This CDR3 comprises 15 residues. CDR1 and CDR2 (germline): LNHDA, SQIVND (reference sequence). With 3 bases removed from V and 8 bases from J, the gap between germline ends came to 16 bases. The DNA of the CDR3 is TGTGCCAGTAGTATCCCAAGGGGTGGACAGGAAAAACTGTTTTTT. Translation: CASSIPRGGQEKLFF.